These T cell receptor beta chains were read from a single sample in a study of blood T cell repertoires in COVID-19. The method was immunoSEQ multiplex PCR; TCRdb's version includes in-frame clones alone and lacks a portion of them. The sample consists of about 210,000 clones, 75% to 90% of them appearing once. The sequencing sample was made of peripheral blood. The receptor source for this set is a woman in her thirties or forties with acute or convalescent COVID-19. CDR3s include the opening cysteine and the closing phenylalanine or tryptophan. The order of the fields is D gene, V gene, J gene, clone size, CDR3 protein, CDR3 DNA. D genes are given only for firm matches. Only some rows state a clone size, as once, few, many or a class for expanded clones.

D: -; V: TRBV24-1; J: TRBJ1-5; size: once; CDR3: CATSEGTRNQPQHF; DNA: TGTGCCACCAGTGAGGGGACACGTAATCAGCCCCAGCATTTT
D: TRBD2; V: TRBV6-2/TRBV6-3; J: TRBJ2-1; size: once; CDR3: CASSYDAGGSREQFF; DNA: TGTGCCAGCAGTTACGATGCGGGGGGGTCCAGGGAGCAGTTCTTC
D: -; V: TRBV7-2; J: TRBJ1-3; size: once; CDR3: CASSLAYSSGNTIYF; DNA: TGTGCCAGCAGCTTAGCGTACAGCTCTGGAAACACCATATATTTT
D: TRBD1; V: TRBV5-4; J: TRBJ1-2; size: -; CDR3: CASSRDSYGYTF; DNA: TGTGCCAGCAGCAGGGACAGCTATGGCTACACCTTC
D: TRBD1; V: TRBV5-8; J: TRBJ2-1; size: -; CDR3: CASSFWGTGHNEQFF; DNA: TGTGCCAGCAGCTTTTGGGGGACAGGGCACAATGAGCAGTTCTTC
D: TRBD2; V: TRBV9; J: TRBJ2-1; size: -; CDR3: CASSGPSGGVNEQFF; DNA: TGTGCCAGCAGCGGACCTAGCGGGGGGGTTAATGAGCAGTTCTTC
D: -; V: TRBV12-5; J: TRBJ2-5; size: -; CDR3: CASARTELQETQYF; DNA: TGTGCTAGTGCCCGGACAGAACTCCAAGAGACCCAGTACTTC
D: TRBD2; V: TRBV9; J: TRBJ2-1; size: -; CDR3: CASSVDPLLAGAPGEQFF; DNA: TGTGCCAGCAGCGTAGACCCCTTACTAGCGGGGGCGCCGGGTGAGCAGTTCTTC
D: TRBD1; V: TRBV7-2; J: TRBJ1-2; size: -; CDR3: CASRPPGQPNYGYTF; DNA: TGTGCCAGCAGACCCCCGGGACAGCCTAACTATGGCTACACCTTC
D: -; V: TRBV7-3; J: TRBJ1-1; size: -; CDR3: CASSYGENGMNTEAFF; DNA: TGTGCCAGCAGCTACGGGGAAAACGGGATGAACACTGAAGCTTTCTTT
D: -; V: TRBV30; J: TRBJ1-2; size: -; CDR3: CAWSVGPGEDYGYTF; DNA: TGTGCCTGGAGTGTCGGCCCCGGAGAGGACTATGGCTACACCTTC
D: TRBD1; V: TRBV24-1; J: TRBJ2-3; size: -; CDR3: CATSRDRAEDTQYF; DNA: TGTGCCACCAGCCGGGACAGGGCTGAAGATACGCAGTATTTT
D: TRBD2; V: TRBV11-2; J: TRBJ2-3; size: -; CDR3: CASSFGTSGFTDTQYF; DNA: TGTGCCAGCAGCTTTGGGACTAGCGGCTTCACAGATACGCAGTATTTT
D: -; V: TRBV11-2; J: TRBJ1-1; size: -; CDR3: CASSLMQGWGRNTEAFF; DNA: TGTGCCAGCAGCTTAATGCAGGGCTGGGGAAGGAACACTGAAGCTTTCTTT
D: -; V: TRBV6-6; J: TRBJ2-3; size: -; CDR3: CASTSTGDTQYF; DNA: TGTGCCAGCACCTCGACCGGGGATACGCAGTATTTT
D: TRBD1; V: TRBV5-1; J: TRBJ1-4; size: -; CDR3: CASSVGGQTTNEKLFF; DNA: TGCGCCAGCAGCGTTGGGGGACAGACAACTAATGAAAAACTGTTTTTT
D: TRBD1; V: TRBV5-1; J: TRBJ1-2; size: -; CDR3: CASSLWTGGDGYTF; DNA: TGCGCCAGCAGCTTGTGGACAGGGGGCGATGGCTACACCTTC
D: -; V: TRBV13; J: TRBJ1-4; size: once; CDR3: CASSPRERTVATNEKLFF; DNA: TGTGCCAGCAGCCCCCGGGAACGGACAGTTGCAACTAATGAAAAACTGTTTTTT
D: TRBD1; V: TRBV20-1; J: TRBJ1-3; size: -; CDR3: CSASLGGRGNTIYF; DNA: TGCAGTGCTAGTCTAGGGGGCAGGGGAAACACCATATATTTT